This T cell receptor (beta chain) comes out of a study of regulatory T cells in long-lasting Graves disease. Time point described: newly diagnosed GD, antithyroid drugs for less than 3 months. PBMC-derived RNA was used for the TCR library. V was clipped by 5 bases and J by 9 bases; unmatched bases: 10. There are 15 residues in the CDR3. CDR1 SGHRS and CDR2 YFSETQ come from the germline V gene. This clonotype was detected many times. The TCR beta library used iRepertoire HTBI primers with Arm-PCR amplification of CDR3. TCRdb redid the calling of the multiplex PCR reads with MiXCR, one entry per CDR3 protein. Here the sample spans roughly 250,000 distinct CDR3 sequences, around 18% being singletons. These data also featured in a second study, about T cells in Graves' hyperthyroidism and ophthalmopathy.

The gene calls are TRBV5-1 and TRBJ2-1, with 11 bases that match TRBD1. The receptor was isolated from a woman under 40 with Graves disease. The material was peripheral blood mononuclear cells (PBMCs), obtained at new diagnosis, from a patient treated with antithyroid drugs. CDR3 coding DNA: TGCGCCAGCAGTCAACCGGGACAGGGGGTATTTGAGCAGTTCTTC. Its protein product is CASSQPGQGVFEQFF. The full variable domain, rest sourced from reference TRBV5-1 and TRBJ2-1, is KAGVTQTPRYLIKTRGQQVTLSCSPISGHRSVSWYQQTPGQGLQFLFEYFSETQRNKGNFPGRFSGRQFSNSRSEMNVSTLELGDSALYLCASSQPGQGVFEQFFGPGTRLTVL.